The source of this T cell receptor beta chain is a study of T-cell memory formation after mild COVID-19. The CDR3 has 16 residues. J was trimmed by 14 bases and V by 5 bases; bases with no gene match: 22. TCRdb processed the 5' RACE reads anew with MiXCR; each CDR3 protein has one entry. This table holds roughly 500,000 distinct CDR3 sequences, 20% found once. The source material was PBMCs or a T cell subset sorted from them (not recorded which). The chain joins TRBV12-3 or TRBV12-4 to TRBJ2-3; the match to TRBD1 covers 7 bases. This TCR came from an adult woman who had mild COVID-19 (a few samples of this study predate the infection). Cell type and time point are not known. The chain's CDR3 is CASSALTETSGTETYF. The CDR3 DNA reads TGTGCCAGCAGTGCTCTGACAGAAACCTCCGGGACAGAAACGTATTTT.